A single sample gave rise to the 6 T cell receptor beta chains below, sequenced in a study of OX40 agonist ivuxolimab in advanced cancers. TCRdb's table, derived via immunoSEQ multiplex PCR, lists solely in-frame clones and lacks some. This sample has 60,000 to 100,000 clones, with more than 75% found just once. The specimen was CD4+ or CD8+ T cells sorted from blood, collected in a trial of the OX40 agonist ivuxolimab. All receptors come from an adult with an advanced solid tumor such as melanoma, head and neck, liver or kidney cancer.

This sequence joins TRBV27 and TRBJ2-7; TRBD1 aligns across 7 bases. V lost 2 bases to trimming and J lost 6 bases; unmatched junction nucleotides: 7. This CDR3 contains 14 residues. CDR1 is MNHEY and CDR2 is SMNVEV in the germline V gene (reference sequence). The CDR3 sequence is CASSLRDRPAEQYF. As DNA, the CDR3 is TGTGCCAGCAGTTTAAGGGACAGACCAGCCGAGCAGTACTTC.

In this sample, this clone turned up a few times. The rearrangement joins TRBV12-5 to TRBJ2-7, with 8 positions matching TRBD2. V lost 2 bases, J lost 7 bases, and 4 bases stayed unmatched. This CDR3 is built from 13 residues. CDR1 and CDR2 (germline): LGHNT, FRNRAP. In DNA, the CDR3 is TGTGCTAGTGGTTTGCGTGCGGGGGGAGAGCAGTACTTC. It translates to CASGLRAGGEQYF.

This chain connects TRBV25-1 to TRBJ2-1, with TRBD2 identical over 16 bases. J was trimmed by 9 bases and V by 6 bases; bases with no gene match: 11. The V gene's germline CDR1 is MGHDK and CDR2 SYGVNS. CDR3 size: 17 residues. For the CDR3, the DNA is TGTGCCAGCAGCCCCCCCCGGGGGACTAGCGGGAGGGGTGAGCAGTTCTTC. It encodes CASSPPRGTSGRGEQFF.

Details on this clone: The same CDR3 arises from other DNA sequences in this sample as well. The rearrangement links TRBV6-6 to TRBJ1-2; 8 bases are a match to TRBD1. Looked up from germline, CDR1 is MNHNY and CDR2 is SVGAGI (reference sequence). The CDR3 contains 14 residues. J was trimmed by 4 bases and V by 4 bases; bases with no gene match: 5. In nucleotides, the CDR3 is TGTGCCAGCAGTTCCACGGGACAGGCCTATGGCTACACCTTC. Encoded protein: CASSSTGQAYGYTF.

The chain joins TRBV19 to TRBJ2-2; TRBD1 matches 9 bases. Unmatched junction bases numbered 12, after V lost 4 bases and J lost 6 bases. In germline, CDR1 is LNHDA, CDR2 SQIVND (reference sequence). The CDR3 is 17 amino acids. The CDR3 sequence: CASSTPRARQGAGELFF. In DNA, the CDR3 is TGTGCCAGTAGTACCCCACGGGCCAGACAGGGGGCCGGGGAGCTGTTTTTT.

The chain recombines TRBV7-2 with TRBJ2-7, with a possible D match to TRBD2 (5 bases). Between the trimmed V and J ends, which lost 5 bases and 4 bases, there was a span of 18 bases. CDR3 length equals 15 residues. CDR1 and CDR2 from the germline V gene are SGHTA and FQGNSA. The CDR3 DNA sequence: TGTGCCAGCAGCCACGACACGAGGGCTGGGTACGAGCAGTACTTC. Translation gives CASSHDTRAGYEQYF.